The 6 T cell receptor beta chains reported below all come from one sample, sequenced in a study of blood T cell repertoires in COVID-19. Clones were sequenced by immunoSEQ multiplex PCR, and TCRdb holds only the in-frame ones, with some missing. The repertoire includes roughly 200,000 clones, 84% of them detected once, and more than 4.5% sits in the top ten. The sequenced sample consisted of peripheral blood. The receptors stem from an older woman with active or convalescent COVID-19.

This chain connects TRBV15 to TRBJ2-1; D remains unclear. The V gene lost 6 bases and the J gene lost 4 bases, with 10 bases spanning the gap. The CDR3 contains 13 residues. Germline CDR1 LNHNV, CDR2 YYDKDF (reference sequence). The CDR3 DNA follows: TGTGCCACCAGAATTGGGCGTTACAATGAGCAGTTCTTC. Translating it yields CATRIGRYNEQFF. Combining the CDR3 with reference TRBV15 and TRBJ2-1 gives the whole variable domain DAMVIQNPRYQVTQFGKPVTLSCSQTLNHNVMYWYQQKSSQAPKLLFHYYDKDFNNEADTPDNFQSRRPNTSFCFLDIRSPGLGDTAMYLCATRIGRYNEQFFGPGTRLTVL.

The CDR3: CASFDRVRGTQYF. CDR3 in DNA: TGTGCCAGTTTTGACAGGGTCCGGGGTACGCAGTATTTT. This chain uses TRBV19 with TRBJ2-3; 7 bases align to TRBD1. V was pared by 8 bases and J by 8 bases, with 10 bases of the junction left unmatched. The germline CDR1 and CDR2 sequences are LNHDA and SQIVND (reference sequence). This CDR3 is 13 amino acids long.

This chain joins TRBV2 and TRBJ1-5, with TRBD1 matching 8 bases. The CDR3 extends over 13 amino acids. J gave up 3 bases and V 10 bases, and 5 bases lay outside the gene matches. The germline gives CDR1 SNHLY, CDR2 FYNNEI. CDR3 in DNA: TGTGCCATTCGGGACAGGATCAATCAGCCCCAGCATTTT. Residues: CAIRDRINQPQHF.

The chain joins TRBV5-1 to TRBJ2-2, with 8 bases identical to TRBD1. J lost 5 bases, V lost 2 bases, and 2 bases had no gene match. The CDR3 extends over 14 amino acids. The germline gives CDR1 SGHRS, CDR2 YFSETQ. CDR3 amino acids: CASSFRGRTGELFF. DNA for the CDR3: TGCGCCAGCAGCTTCAGGGGGCGGACCGGGGAGCTGTTTTTT.

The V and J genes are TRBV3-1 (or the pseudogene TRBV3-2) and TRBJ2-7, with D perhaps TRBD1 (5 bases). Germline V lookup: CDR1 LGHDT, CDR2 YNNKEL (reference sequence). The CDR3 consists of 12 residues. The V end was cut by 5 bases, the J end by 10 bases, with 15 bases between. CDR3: CASSSLRQGQYF. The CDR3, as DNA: TGTGCCAGCAGCTCCCTTCGGCAGGGACAGTACTTC.

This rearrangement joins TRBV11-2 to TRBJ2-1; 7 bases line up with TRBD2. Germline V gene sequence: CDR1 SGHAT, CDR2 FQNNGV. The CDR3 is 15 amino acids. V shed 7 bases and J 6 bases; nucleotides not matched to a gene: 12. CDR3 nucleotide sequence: TGTGCCAGCAACATAGGGTCAGCGGGAATCAATGAGCAGTTCTTC. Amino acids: CASNIGSAGINEQFF.